This T cell receptor (beta chain) derives from a study of blood T cell repertoires in COVID-19. Here immunoSEQ multiplex PCR was the method, and the copy in TCRdb shows in-frame clones only, minus some. In the table there are fewer than 200,000 clones, just under 90% of which are singletons. The CDR3 runs 11 residues. J gave up 5 bases and V 6 bases, and 3 bases lay outside the gene matches. CDR1 DFQATT and CDR2 SNEGSKA come from the germline V gene (reference sequence). Sequencing used peripheral blood. This chain connects TRBV20-1 to TRBJ1-2, with TRBD1 matching 7 bases. The TCR comes from a woman in her sixties or seventies with COVID-19, enrolled during active disease. CDR3 protein: CSAVQGYGYTF. The CDR3, as DNA: TGCAGTGCGGTACAGGGGTATGGCTACACCTTC.